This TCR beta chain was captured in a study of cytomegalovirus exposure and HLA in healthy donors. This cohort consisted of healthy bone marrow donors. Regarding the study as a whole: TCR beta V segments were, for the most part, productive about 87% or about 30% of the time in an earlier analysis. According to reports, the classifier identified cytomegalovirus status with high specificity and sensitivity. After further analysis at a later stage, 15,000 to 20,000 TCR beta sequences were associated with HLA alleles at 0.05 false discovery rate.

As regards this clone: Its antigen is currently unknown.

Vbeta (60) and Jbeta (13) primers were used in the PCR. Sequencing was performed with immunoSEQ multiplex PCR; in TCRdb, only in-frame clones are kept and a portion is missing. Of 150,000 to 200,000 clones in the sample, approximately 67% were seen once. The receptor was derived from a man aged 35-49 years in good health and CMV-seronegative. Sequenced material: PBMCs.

This CDR3 reads CASSPGLAVALNYYEQYF. The CDR3 coding sequence is TGTGCCAGCAGCCCGGGACTAGCGGTCGCCCTTAATTATTACGAGCAGTACTTC. This chain uses TRBV5-4 with TRBJ2-7; 11 bases are shared with TRBD2. The CDR3 covers 18 residues. CDR1 SGHNT and CDR2 YYREEE come from the germline V gene (reference sequence). The V segment lost 4 bases and the J segment 4 bases; nucleotides outside the gene matches: 16. Supplemented by reference TRBV5-4 and TRBJ2-7, the full variable domain reads ETGVTQSPTHLIKTRGQQVTLRCSSQSGHNTVSWYQQALGQGPQFIFQYYREEENGRGNFPPRFSGLQFPNYSSELNVNALELDDSALYLCASSPGLAVALNYYEQYFGPGTRLTVT.